The 24 T cell receptor beta chains given below trace back to one sample, sequenced in a study of shared clonotypes between healthy human individuals. Repertoires were generated with immunoSEQ multiplex PCR, while TCRdb's copy carries only in-frame clones and drops some. The sample carries over 1.4 million clones, roughly 95% recorded once. Sequenced: naive CD4+ T cells sorted from blood. The subset is: CD45RA+ positively selected. Receptor source: a man aged 25-40 years in good health.

The rearrangement joins TRBV7-2 to TRBJ2-3; D is ambiguous. The V end was cut by 1 base, the J end by 0 bases, with 11 bases between. The CDR3 totals 16 residues. CDR1 is SGHTA, CDR2 FQGNSA, per germline. CDR3 residues: CASSLGQQPSTDTQYF. In DNA, the CDR3 is TGTGCCAGCAGCTTAGGCCAGCAACCGAGCACAGATACGCAGTATTTT.

The chain recombines TRBV18 with TRBJ1-1; D is ambiguous. V lost 4 bases and J lost 6, with 6 bases in between. This CDR3 is 11 amino acids long. Looked up from germline, CDR1 is KGHSH and CDR2 is LQKENI. CDR3 sequence reads: CASSRRSEAFF. CDR3 nucleotide sequence: TGTGCCAGCTCACGGAGGTCTGAAGCTTTCTTT.

The chain combines TRBV11-3 with TRBJ2-7, with D hard to call. Germline assignment: CDR1 SGHNT and CDR2 YENEEA. This CDR3 has 12 amino acids. V lost 5 bases and J lost 6, with 11 bases in between. The CDR3 DNA is TGTGCCAGCAGCGTTACCCACGGCGAGCAGTACTTC. Its translation: CASSVTHGEQYF.

The chain has TRBV7-9 and TRBJ1-1, with D possibly TRBD1 on 5 matching bases. Trimming removed 0 bases from V and 4 bases from J, with 15 bases in between. The CDR3 sequence is 16 residues long. CDR1 and CDR2 (germline): SEHNR, FQNEAQ (reference sequence). CDR3 coding DNA: TGTGCCAGCAGCTTAGCTGGGAAGCTCGGGGGCACTGAAGCTTTCTTT. Protein: CASSLAGKLGGTEAFF.

This chain connects TRBV5-1 to TRBJ2-5, with D perhaps matching TRBD1 (7 bases). In germline, CDR1 is SGHRS, CDR2 YFSETQ. The germline V and J ends were trimmed by 3 bases and 2 bases, with 14 bases remaining between them. The CDR3 consists of 15 residues. The DNA for the CDR3 is TGCGCCAGCAGCTCCCCCAGGGGGGATCAAGAGACCCAGTACTTC. Its protein product is CASSSPRGDQETQYF.

The rearrangement joins TRBV6-1 to TRBJ2-7; 12 positions match TRBD2. Germline V CDR1 and CDR2: MNHNS, SASEGT. The CDR3 contains 15 residues. V lost 6 bases, J lost 5 bases, and 8 bases stayed unmatched. For the CDR3, the DNA is TGTGCCAGCAGCGCCCTAGCGGGAGGGCTGGACGAGCAGTACTTC. Translating gives CASSALAGGLDEQYF.

V is TRBV5-1 and J is TRBJ2-7; 10 nucleotides match TRBD2. J was trimmed by 2 bases and V by 5 bases; bases with no gene match: 7. Per germline, CDR1 SGHRS and CDR2 YFSETQ. This CDR3 contains 15 residues. The CDR3 sequence: CASRRTSGTPYEQYF. CDR3 DNA sequence: TGCGCCAGCAGGCGGACTAGCGGAACCCCCTACGAGCAGTACTTC.

This chain connects TRBV10-2 to TRBJ2-5, with D maybe TRBD1 (6 bases). The germline CDR1 and CDR2 sequences are WSHSY and SAAADI. V shed 1 base and J shed 9 bases, with 9 bases lying between them. CDR3 length: 12 residues. The CDR3 region is CASSELQGSQYF. The CDR3 region has the DNA TGCGCCAGCAGTGAGTTGCAGGGGTCCCAGTACTTC.

This chain uses TRBV9 with TRBJ2-7; tentative D call: TRBD1 (5 bases). Between the trimmed V and J ends, which lost 4 bases and 3 bases, there was a span of 14 bases. Per the germline V gene, CDR1 is SGDLS and CDR2 is YYNGEE. CDR3 length: 14 residues. CDR3 DNA: TGTGCCAGCAGCAGACGACAGCGAGACTACGAGCAGTACTTC. This translates into CASSRRQRDYEQYF.

Worth noting for this clone: Distinct nucleotide sequences in the sample also encode this CDR3. The chain joins TRBV9 to TRBJ2-1, with a tentative D call TRBD2 (6 bases). The length of the CDR3 is 12 residues. In germline, CDR1 is SGDLS, CDR2 YYNGEE. V was trimmed by 3 bases and J by 7 bases, leaving 8 bases between them. The CDR3 spells CASSAGGNEQFF. DNA for the CDR3: TGTGCCAGCAGCGCCGGAGGGAATGAGCAGTTCTTC.

The chain joins TRBV9 to TRBJ2-2; weak D call: TRBD1 (6 bases). Germline V lookup: CDR1 SGDLS, CDR2 YYNGEE. V lost 2 bases, J lost 3 bases, and 14 bases lay in between. This CDR3 spans 16 amino acids. CDR3 in amino acids: CASSVFTGTDTGELFF. The DNA for the CDR3 is TGTGCCAGCAGCGTCTTCACAGGGACGGACACCGGGGAGCTGTTTTTT.

The chain carries TRBV5-1 and TRBJ2-7, with TRBD1 matching 8 bases. The CDR3 consists of 16 residues. Per the germline V gene, CDR1 is SGHRS and CDR2 is YFSETQ. The V and J ends lost 4 bases and 0 bases, in that order; junction bases with no gene match: 9. CDR3 in amino acids: CASSAPSGTGSYEQYF. In DNA form, the CDR3 reads TGCGCCAGCAGCGCCCCGTCCGGGACAGGCTCCTACGAGCAGTACTTC.

CDR3 bases: TGTGCCAGCAGCGATGGGCGGCAATCCTACGAGCAGTACTTC. Its translation: CASSDGRQSYEQYF. The chain is built from TRBV6-5 and TRBJ2-7, with no clear D. The V gene's germline CDR1 is MNHEY and CDR2 SVGAGI. Trimming took off 6 bases at V and 1 base at J, with 13 bases between the two ends. This CDR3 has 14 residues.

The gene calls are TRBV10-2 and TRBJ2-1; 13 bases align to TRBD2. CDR1 and CDR2 (germline): WSHSY, SAAADI. The CDR3 is made up of 19 amino acids. V dropped 5 bases and J dropped 1; count of bases not matched to a gene: 11. Here the CDR3 DNA reads TGCGCCAGCAGTCCTGGTACTAGCGGGAGGGCCTTGTCCTACAATGAGCAGTTCTTC. Its protein is CASSPGTSGRALSYNEQFF.

This chain links TRBV27 with TRBJ2-7; D may match TRBD1 or TRBD2 (6 bases each). CDR1 and CDR2 (germline): MNHEY, SMNVEV (reference sequence). The length of the CDR3 is 14 residues. The ends were cut back, 6 bases at V and 3 bases at J, with 15 bases in the middle. The CDR3 loop is CASRYGGPFYEQYF. CDR3 DNA: TGTGCCAGCAGGTACGGGGGCCCCTTCTACGAGCAGTACTTC.

The genes are TRBV11-2 and TRBJ2-1; D is unclear. The CDR3 has 15 residues. Germline values: CDR1 SGHAT, CDR2 FQNNGV. V was clipped by 1 base and J by 6 bases, with 13 bases between them. This chain's CDR3 is CASSLAGIEVNEQFF. The CDR3 DNA sequence: TGTGCCAGCAGCTTAGCGGGTATCGAAGTCAATGAGCAGTTCTTC.

V gene TRBV10-2 combines with J gene TRBJ2-7; 7 bases line up with TRBD2. J gave up 2 bases and V 6 bases, and 10 bases lay outside the gene matches. The CDR3 sequence is 15 residues long. Germline V lookup: CDR1 WSHSY, CDR2 SAAADI. This CDR3 is CASRDLGRVPYEQYF. For the CDR3, the DNA is TGCGCCAGCAGGGACCTGGGGAGGGTACCCTACGAGCAGTACTTC.

The chain is built from TRBV4-2 and TRBJ1-4; D gene uncertain. CDR3 length: 17 residues. The V end was cut by 6 bases, the J end by 4 bases, with 21 bases between. Per the germline V gene, CDR1 is LGHNA and CDR2 is YNFKEQ. DNA of the CDR3: TGTGCCAGCAGTCCCGCCGTTGCCGCAGGAAATAATGAAAAACTGTTTTTT. Translation gives CASSPAVAAGNNEKLFF.

The chain carries TRBV28 and TRBJ1-5; no reliable D call. V lost 4 bases and J lost 7, with 14 bases in between. This CDR3 region has 14 residues. Germline-derived CDR1 and CDR2 are MDHEN and SYDVKM. For the CDR3, the DNA is TGTGCCAGCAGTTCGGGGATCCAACCCCAGCCCCAGCATTTT. Its protein product is CASSSGIQPQPQHF.

The rearrangement links TRBV5-1 to TRBJ2-5; D gene unclear. V shed 0 bases and J shed 5 bases, with 17 bases lying between them. There are 16 residues in the CDR3. Germline CDR1 and CDR2: SGHRS and YFSETQ. DNA of the CDR3: TGCGCCAGCAGCTTGGGACCCACCTTCGGAGTGGAGACCCAGTACTTC. It specifies CASSLGPTFGVETQYF.

CDR3 nucleotides: TGTGCCAGCAGCTTGGCGGAGGGCTTTAACTATGGCTACACCTTC. This encodes CASSLAEGFNYGYTF. This rearrangement joins TRBV5-4 to TRBJ1-2; no definite D call. CDR3 size: 15 residues. CDR1 is SGHNT and CDR2 is YYREEE in the germline V gene (reference sequence). Trimming left V 0 bases short and J 1 base short, with 10 bases between.

This CDR3 is CASSISGVSSYNEQFF. DNA for the CDR3: TGTGCCAGTAGTATTTCCGGCGTCAGCTCCTACAATGAGCAGTTCTTC. J is TRBJ2-1 and V is TRBV19, with unresolved D. The ends were cut back, 3 bases at V and 0 bases at J, with 12 bases in the middle. This CDR3 comprises 16 residues. Germline V lookup: CDR1 LNHDA, CDR2 SQIVND (reference sequence).

The CDR3: CASSLEVAGGLETQYF. CDR3 in DNA: TGTGCCAGCAGCTTAGAAGTAGCGGGAGGTCTGGAGACCCAGTACTTC. J is TRBJ2-5 and V is TRBV11-2; 10 bases agree with TRBD2. Per the germline V gene, CDR1 is SGHAT and CDR2 is FQNNGV. This CDR3 region has 16 residues. Trimming took 0 bases from V and 5 from J; bases not matched to a gene: 6.

This sequence joins TRBV29-1 and TRBJ2-3, with 9 bases aligning to TRBD1. The germline CDR1 and CDR2 sequences are SQVTM and ANQGSEA. The CDR3 has 15 residues. V dropped 6 bases and J dropped 1; count of bases not matched to a gene: 8. This CDR3 is CSVQGDREGTDTQYF. The CDR3 DNA reads as TGCAGCGTCCAAGGGGACAGGGAGGGCACAGATACGCAGTATTTT.